Below are 15 T cell receptor beta chains sequenced from a single sample in a study of T cells in Graves' hyperthyroidism and ophthalmopathy. TCR beta CDR3 regions were amplified from RNA. HTBI primers drove first-round RT-PCR of the TCR CDR3. TCRdb recomputed calls from the multiplex PCR reads with MiXCR, one row per CDR3 protein. The repertoire includes nearly 250,000 distinct CDR3 sequences, around 15% of them detected once, and 25% to 30% sits in the top ten. Sequenced sample: blood. The origin of the receptors is a woman between 18 and 29 years old with Graves' ophthalmopathy.

This clonotype has ten or more counts. The chain recombines TRBV28 with TRBJ1-2; perhaps TRBD1 as D (6 bases). Deletions cut 5 bases from V and 4 bases from J, with 17 bases between. There are 15 residues in the CDR3. Germline V gene lookup returns CDR1 MDHEN and CDR2 SYDVKM. The CDR3 is CASSPHLRDIYGYTF. CDR3 nucleotide sequence: TGTGCCAGCAGTCCACACCTCAGGGACATCTATGGCTACACCTTC.

This clonotype was counted ten times or more. The chain employs TRBV28 and TRBJ2-7, with D perhaps TRBD1 or TRBD2 (5 bases each). Trimming left V 10 bases short and J 2 bases short, with 12 bases between. Germline CDR1 reads MDHEN; CDR2 reads SYDVKM. The CDR3 has 12 amino acids. Here the CDR3 reads CATSGLTYEQYF. In DNA form, the CDR3 reads TGTGCCACCTCGGGGCTGACCTACGAGCAGTACTTC.

The chain is built from TRBV28 and TRBJ2-7, with TRBD2 matching over 16 bases. The CDR3 is made up of 16 amino acids. Germline values: CDR1 MDHEN, CDR2 SYDVKM. With 5 bases clipped from V and 5 bases from J, the junction kept 6 bases outside the gene matches. The DNA for the CDR3 is TGTGCCAGCAGTGAAGCGGGGACTAGCGGGGGGGACGAGCAGTACTTC. Protein sequence: CASSEAGTSGGDEQYF. Complete variable domain (other parts from reference TRBV28 and TRBJ2-7): DVKVTQSSRYLVKRTGEKVFLECVQDMDHENMFWYRQDPGLGLRLIYFSYDVKMKEKGDIPEGYSVSREKKERFSLILESASTNQTSMYLCASSEAGTSGGDEQYFGPGTRLTVT.

V gene TRBV20-1 combines with J gene TRBJ2-1; 9 bases map to TRBD1. Looked up from germline, CDR1 is DFQATT and CDR2 is SNEGSKA (reference sequence). V shed 0 bases and J 1 base; nucleotides not matched to a gene: 1. There are 15 residues in the CDR3. The CDR3 nucleotides are TGCAGTGCTAGAGATGGGACAGGGTCCTACAATGAGCAGTTCTTC. Translating it yields CSARDGTGSYNEQFF.

This clonotype showed up many times. This chain links TRBV9 with TRBJ2-7; D perhaps matches TRBD1 (6 bases). The germline gives CDR1 SGDLS, CDR2 YYNGEE. Trimming cost V 4 bases and J 4 bases, with 9 bases left between them. The CDR3 is made up of 12 amino acids. CDR3 bases: TGTGCCAGCAGCAAACAGGGTTACGAGCAGTACTTC. Protein product: CASSKQGYEQYF.

This clonotype was detected ten times or more. The chain links TRBV12-3 or TRBV12-4 to TRBJ2-2; D gene ambiguous. V shed 6 bases and J shed 4 bases, with 18 bases lying between them. This CDR3 region has 16 residues. The CDR3 sequence is CASSKLELFPTGELFF. The CDR3 DNA sequence: TGTGCCAGCAGCAAATTGGAACTCTTTCCCACCGGGGAGCTGTTTTTT.

This clonotype was observed a handful of times. The chain joins TRBV28 to TRBJ1-3; 7 positions agree with TRBD1. The CDR3 sequence is 14 residues long. Germline V gene lookup returns CDR1 MDHEN and CDR2 SYDVKM. CDR3 region: CASQGRAEGNTIYF. For the CDR3, the DNA is TGTGCTTCACAGGGGAGGGCGGAAGGAAACACCATATATTTT.

This clonotype was seen ten or more times. The V and J genes are TRBV4-1 and TRBJ1-1; 7 nucleotides agree with TRBD1. Germline trimming cut 4 bases from V and 1 base from J; bases unmatched to any gene: 12. Germline CDR1 is MGHRA and CDR2 is YSYEKL. This CDR3 has 17 residues. Written as DNA, the CDR3 is TGCGCCAGCAGCCGGGCCGCCTTAGGGGGCGGGAACACTGAAGCTTTCTTT. This translates into CASSRAALGGGNTEAFF.

This clonotype was found many times. This chain connects TRBV7-9 to TRBJ1-4; TRBD1 aligns across 7 bases. From germline, CDR1 is SEHNR and CDR2 FQNEAQ (reference sequence). The CDR3 contains 17 residues. J lost 0 bases, V lost 0 bases, and 4 bases had no gene match. The CDR3, as DNA: TGTGCCAGCAGCTTAGCTGGGACAGAAGCAACTAATGAAAAACTGTTTTTT. Encoded protein: CASSLAGTEATNEKLFF.

This clonotype was detected ten times or more. The chain couples TRBV9 to TRBJ1-1, with D possibly being TRBD1 (5 bases). The length of the CDR3 is 13 residues. Per the germline V gene, CDR1 is SGDLS and CDR2 is YYNGEE. Deletions cut 4 bases from V and 4 bases from J, with 11 bases between. The CDR3 DNA reads TGTGCCAGCAGCCCGACAGATGGCACTGAAGCTTTCTTT. The encoded protein is CASSPTDGTEAFF.

This clonotype was seen repeatedly, ten times or more. The rearrangement links TRBV7-2 to TRBJ1-5, with D tentatively TRBD1 (6 bases). V was shortened by 1 base and J by 5 bases, with 12 bases between the two germline ends. This CDR3 region has 15 residues. The germline gives CDR1 SGHTA, CDR2 FQGNSA. The CDR3 protein is CASSLDRALHQPQHF. The DNA for the CDR3 is TGTGCCAGCAGCTTAGACAGGGCCCTCCATCAGCCCCAGCATTTT.

The V call is TRBV6-1, the J call TRBJ2-5; 9 bases line up with TRBD2. The V segment lost 1 base and the J segment 5 bases; nucleotides outside the gene matches: 5. Per the germline V gene, CDR1 is MNHNS and CDR2 is SASEGT. The CDR3 runs to 15 residues. The DNA of the CDR3 is TGTGCCAGCAGTGAAGTAGCGGGAGACGGGGAGACCCAGTACTTC. It codes for CASSEVAGDGETQYF.

This clonotype was seen ten or more times. V gene TRBV5-6 combines with J gene TRBJ2-7, with a possible D match to TRBD2 (6 bases). This CDR3 comprises 14 residues. CDR1 is SGHDT, CDR2 YYEEEE, per germline. V was clipped by 4 bases and J by 2 bases, with 13 bases between them. The DNA for the CDR3 is TGTGCCAGCAGCCTAGTTAGCGGACCCTACGAGCAGTACTTC. It translates to CASSLVSGPYEQYF.

This clonotype has at least ten counts. The chain combines TRBV5-1 with TRBJ2-5, with 7 bases that match TRBD2. V was pared by 0 bases and J by 2 bases, with 7 bases of the junction left unmatched. Germline CDR1 and CDR2: SGHRS and YFSETQ. This CDR3 has 16 residues. The CDR3 reads CASSLDLAVHQETQYF. Here the CDR3 DNA reads TGCGCCAGCAGCTTGGATCTAGCGGTACATCAAGAGACCCAGTACTTC.

This clonotype was found many times. This rearrangement joins TRBV27 to TRBJ1-1; a weak D match, TRBD1 (5 bases). This CDR3 has 15 amino acids. With 5 bases removed from V and 3 bases from J, the gap between germline ends came to 16 bases. Germline CDR1 and CDR2: MNHEY and SMNVEV (reference sequence). The CDR3 bases are TGTGCCAGCAGTAGGCGACCCCTGGGGGACACTGAAGCTTTCTTT. Translated, it gives CASSRRPLGDTEAFF.